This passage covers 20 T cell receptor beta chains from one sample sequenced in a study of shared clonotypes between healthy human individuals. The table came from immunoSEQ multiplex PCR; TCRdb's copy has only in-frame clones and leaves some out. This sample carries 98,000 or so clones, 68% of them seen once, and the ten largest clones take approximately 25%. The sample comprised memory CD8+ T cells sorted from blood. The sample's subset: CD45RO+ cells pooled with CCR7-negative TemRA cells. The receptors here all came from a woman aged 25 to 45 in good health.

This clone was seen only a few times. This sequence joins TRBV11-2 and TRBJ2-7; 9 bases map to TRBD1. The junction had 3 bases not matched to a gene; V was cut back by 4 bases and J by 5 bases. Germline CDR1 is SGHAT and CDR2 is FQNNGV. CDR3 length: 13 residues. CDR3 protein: CASSYGQGHEQYF. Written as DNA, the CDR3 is TGTGCCAGCAGCTACGGACAGGGGCACGAGCAGTACTTC.

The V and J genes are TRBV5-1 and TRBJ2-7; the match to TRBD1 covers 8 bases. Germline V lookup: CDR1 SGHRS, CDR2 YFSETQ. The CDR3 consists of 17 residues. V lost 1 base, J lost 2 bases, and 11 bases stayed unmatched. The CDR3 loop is CASSLPQGVQAPYEQYF. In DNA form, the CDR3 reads TGCGCCAGCAGCTTGCCACAGGGGGTTCAGGCCCCCTACGAGCAGTACTTC.

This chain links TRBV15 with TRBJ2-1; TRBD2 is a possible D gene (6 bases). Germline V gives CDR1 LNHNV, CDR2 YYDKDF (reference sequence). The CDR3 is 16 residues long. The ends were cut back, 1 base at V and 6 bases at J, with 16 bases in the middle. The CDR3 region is CATSRGRDALSNEQFF. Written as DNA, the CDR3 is TGTGCCACCAGCAGAGGGCGGGACGCCTTGAGCAATGAGCAGTTCTTC.

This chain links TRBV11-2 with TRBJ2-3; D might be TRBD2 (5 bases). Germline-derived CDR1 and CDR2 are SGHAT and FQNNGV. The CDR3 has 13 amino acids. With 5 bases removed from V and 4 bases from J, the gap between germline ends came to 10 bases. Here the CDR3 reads CASSPPGSDTQYF. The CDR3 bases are TGTGCCAGCAGCCCACCGGGGTCAGATACGCAGTATTTT.

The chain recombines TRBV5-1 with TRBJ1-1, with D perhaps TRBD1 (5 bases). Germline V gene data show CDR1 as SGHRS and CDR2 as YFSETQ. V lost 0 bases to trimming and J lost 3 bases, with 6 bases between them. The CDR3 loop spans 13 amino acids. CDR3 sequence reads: CASSLVGDTEAFF. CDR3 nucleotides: TGCGCCAGCAGCTTGGTAGGGGACACTGAAGCTTTCTTT.

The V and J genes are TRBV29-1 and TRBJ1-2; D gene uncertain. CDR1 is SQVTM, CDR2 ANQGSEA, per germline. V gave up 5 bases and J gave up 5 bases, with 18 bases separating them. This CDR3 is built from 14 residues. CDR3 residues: CSVKWSAGIYGYTF. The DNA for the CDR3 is TGCAGCGTTAAATGGTCCGCGGGCATTTATGGCTACACCTTC.

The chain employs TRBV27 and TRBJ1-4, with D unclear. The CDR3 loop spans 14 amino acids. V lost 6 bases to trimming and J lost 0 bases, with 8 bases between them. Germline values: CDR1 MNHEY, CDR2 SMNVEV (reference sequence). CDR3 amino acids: CASSLIATNEKLFF. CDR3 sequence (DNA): TGTGCCAGCAGCTTAATTGCAACTAATGAAAAACTGTTTTTT.

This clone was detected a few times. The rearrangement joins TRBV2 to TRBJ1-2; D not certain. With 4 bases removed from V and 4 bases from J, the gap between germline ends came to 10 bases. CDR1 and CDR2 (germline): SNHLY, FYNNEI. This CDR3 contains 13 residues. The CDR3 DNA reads TGTGCCAGCAGTGTTATGCCGGCCTATGGCTACACCTTC. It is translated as CASSVMPAYGYTF.

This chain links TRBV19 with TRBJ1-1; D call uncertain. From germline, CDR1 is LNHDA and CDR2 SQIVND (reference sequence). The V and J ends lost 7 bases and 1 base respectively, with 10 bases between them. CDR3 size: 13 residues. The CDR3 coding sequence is TGTGCCAGTACCGCAGGTCCGAACACTGAAGCTTTCTTT. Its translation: CASTAGPNTEAFF.

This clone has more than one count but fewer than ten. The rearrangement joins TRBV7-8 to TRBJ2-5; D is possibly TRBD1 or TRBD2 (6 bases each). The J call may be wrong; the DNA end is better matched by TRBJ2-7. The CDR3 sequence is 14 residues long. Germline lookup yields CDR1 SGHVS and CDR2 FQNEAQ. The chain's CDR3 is CASSSTIGGGEQYF. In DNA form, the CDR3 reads TGTGCCAGCAGCTCAACGATAGGGGGAGGCGAGCAGTACTTC.

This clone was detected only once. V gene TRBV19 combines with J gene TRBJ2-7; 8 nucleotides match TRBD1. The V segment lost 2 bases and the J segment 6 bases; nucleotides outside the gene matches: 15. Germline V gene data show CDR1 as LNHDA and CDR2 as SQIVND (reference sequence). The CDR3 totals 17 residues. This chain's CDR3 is CASSIPSTGTGTREQYF. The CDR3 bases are TGTGCCAGTAGTATACCTTCTACCGGGACAGGTACCCGCGAGCAGTACTTC.

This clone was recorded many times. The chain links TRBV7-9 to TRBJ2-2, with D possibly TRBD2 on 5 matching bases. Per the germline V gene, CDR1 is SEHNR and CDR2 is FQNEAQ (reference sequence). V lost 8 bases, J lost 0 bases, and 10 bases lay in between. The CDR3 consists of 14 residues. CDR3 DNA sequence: TGTGCCAGCCAAACGGGGACGAACACCGGGGAGCTGTTTTTT. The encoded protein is CASQTGTNTGELFF.

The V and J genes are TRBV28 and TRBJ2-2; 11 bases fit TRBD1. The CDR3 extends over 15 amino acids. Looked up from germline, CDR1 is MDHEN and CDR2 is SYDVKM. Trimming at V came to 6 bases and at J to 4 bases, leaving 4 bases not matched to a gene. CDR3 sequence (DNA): TGTGCCAGCAGCGCGGACAGGGGGCCCACCGGGGAGCTGTTTTTT. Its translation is CASSADRGPTGELFF.

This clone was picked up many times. CDR3 nucleotides: TGTGCCAGCAGTGAATCGTTAGGAGGTACTGAACTACAAGAGACCCAGTACTTC. This gives the protein CASSESLGGTELQETQYF. The chain carries TRBV25-1 and TRBJ2-5, with D possibly being TRBD2 (5 bases). Trimming removed 1 base from V and 2 bases from J, with 20 bases in between. The CDR3 length is 18 residues. The germline V gene encodes CDR1 MGHDK and CDR2 SYGVNS. Combining the CDR3 with reference TRBV25-1 and TRBJ2-5 gives the whole variable domain EADIYQTPRYLVIGTGKKITLECSQTMGHDKMYWYQQDPGMELHLIHYSYGVNSTEKGDLSSESTVSRIRTEHFPLTLESARPSHTSQYLCASSESLGGTELQETQYFGPGTRLLVL.

CDR3 residues: CASSELRGGSGNTIYF. In DNA form, the CDR3 reads TGTGCCAGCAGTGAACTTCGAGGGGGCTCTGGAAACACCATATATTTT. This rearrangement joins TRBV2 to TRBJ1-3; TRBD1 might be the D (6 bases). CDR3 length: 16 amino acids. Germline lookup yields CDR1 SNHLY and CDR2 FYNNEI. Trimming took off 2 bases at V and 0 bases at J, with 11 bases between the two ends.

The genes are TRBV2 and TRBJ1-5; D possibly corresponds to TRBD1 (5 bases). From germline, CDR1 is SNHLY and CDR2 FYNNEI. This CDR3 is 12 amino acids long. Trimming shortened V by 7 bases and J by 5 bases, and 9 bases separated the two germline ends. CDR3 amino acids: CASNGGDQPQHF. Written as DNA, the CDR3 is TGTGCCAGCAACGGGGGGGATCAGCCCCAGCATTTT.

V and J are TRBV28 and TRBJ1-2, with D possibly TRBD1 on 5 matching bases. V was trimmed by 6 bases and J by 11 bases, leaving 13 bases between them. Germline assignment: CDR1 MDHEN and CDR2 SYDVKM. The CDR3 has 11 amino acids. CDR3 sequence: CASRADKVYTF. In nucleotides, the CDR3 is TGTGCCAGCAGAGCGGACAAGGTTTACACCTTC.

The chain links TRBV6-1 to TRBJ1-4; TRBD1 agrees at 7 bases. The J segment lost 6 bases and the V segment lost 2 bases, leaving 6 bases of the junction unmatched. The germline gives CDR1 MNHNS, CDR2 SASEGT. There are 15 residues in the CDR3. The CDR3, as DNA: TGTGCCAGCAGTGAATGGGTCGGGACAGATGAAAAACTGTTTTTT. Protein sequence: CASSEWVGTDEKLFF.

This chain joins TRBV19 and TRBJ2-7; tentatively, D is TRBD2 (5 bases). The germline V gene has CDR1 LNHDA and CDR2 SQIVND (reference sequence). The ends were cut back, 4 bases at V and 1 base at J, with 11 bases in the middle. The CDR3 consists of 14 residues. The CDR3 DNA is TGTGCCAGTAGTACCTCCGGGGAGTCCTACGAGCAGTACTTC. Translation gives CASSTSGESYEQYF.

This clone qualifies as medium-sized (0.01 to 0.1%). As DNA, the CDR3 is TGTGCCAGCAGAGACAGGGGGGATCAGCCCCAGCATTTT. Amino acids: CASRDRGDQPQHF. The chain joins TRBV6-6 to TRBJ1-5; the match to TRBD1 covers 9 bases. The CDR3 consists of 13 residues. Germline values: CDR1 MNHNY, CDR2 SVGAGI (reference sequence). Unmatched junction bases numbered 2, after V lost 6 bases and J lost 5 bases.